The 26 T cell receptor beta chains presented below share a single source sample, sequenced in a study of human T cells and chemical hapten exposure. The time point: patch test 2, 6 weeks after DPC sensitization. Noted treatment: therapeutic diphenylcyclopropenone sensitization with weekly scalp DPC. Using its own MiXCR run on the RACE reads, TCRdb lists one record per CDR3 protein. The data contain a few hundred thousand distinct CDR3 sequences, about 6.9% of them singletons. The specimen comprised whole blood, sampled in connection with sensitization to the hapten diphenylcyclopropenone (DPC). The receptors here all came from a woman under 30 with alopecia areata. Some clones in this sample may be carry-over from other donors' samples.

This clonotype has a count of ten or more. The V call is TRBV18, the J call TRBJ1-5; D call uncertain. This CDR3 is built from 14 residues. Trimming shortened V by 2 bases and J by 5 bases, and 10 bases separated the two germline ends. Germline loops: CDR1 KGHSH, CDR2 LQKENI. The CDR3 protein is CASSPEVRDQPQHF. The CDR3 region has the DNA TGTGCCAGCTCACCAGAGGTACGGGATCAGCCCCAGCATTTT.

This clonotype occurred many times. The chain is built from TRBV5-1 and TRBJ1-6; 7 nucleotides agree with TRBD1. Germline V gene data show CDR1 as SGHRS and CDR2 as YFSETQ. J lost 9 bases, V lost 4 bases, and 10 bases had no gene match. This CDR3 is 15 amino acids long. The CDR3 nucleotides read TGCGCCAGCAGCCCGGGCTATCCAGGGGGTTCACCCCTCCACTTT. Residues: CASSPGYPGGSPLHF.

This clonotype was counted at least ten times. The chain uses TRBV20-1 and TRBJ1-5; D not certain. Between the trimmed V and J ends, which lost 6 bases and 0 bases, there was a span of 9 bases. Germline CDR1 DFQATT, CDR2 SNEGSKA (reference sequence). The CDR3 consists of 13 residues. CDR3 nucleotides: TGCAGTGCCAGGTCAAATAGCAATCAGCCCCAGCATTTT. This encodes CSARSNSNQPQHF.

This clonotype occurred many times. The chain combines TRBV7-2 with TRBJ1-5; D is unclear. The germline V and J ends were trimmed by 2 bases and 1 base, with 9 bases remaining between them. The germline gives CDR1 SGHTA, CDR2 FQGNSA. CDR3 length: 15 amino acids. This CDR3 is CASSLSGGSNQPQHF. CDR3 nucleotides: TGTGCCAGCAGCTTATCAGGCGGGAGCAATCAGCCCCAGCATTTT.

This clonotype occurred a few times. A much larger clonotype is one base distant, so this may be a read error. This chain joins TRBV6-2 or TRBV6-3 and TRBJ1-1; TRBD1 aligns across 11 bases. CDR1 MNHEY and CDR2 SVGEGT come from the germline V gene. With V trimmed by 4 bases and J by 3 bases, 4 bases remained unmatched. The CDR3 consists of 15 residues. CDR3 coding DNA: TGTGCCAGCAGTTCACCGGGACAGGGGGACACTGAAGCTTTCTTT. Translated, it gives CASSSPGQGDTEAFF.

This clonotype has a count of ten or more. This chain uses TRBV29-1 with TRBJ1-2; D is ambiguous. The germline V and J ends were trimmed by 4 bases and 5 bases, with 8 bases remaining between them. The germline V gene encodes CDR1 SQVTM and CDR2 ANQGSEA. The CDR3 is 11 amino acids. CDR3 amino acids: CSVAGPYGYTF. CDR3 nucleotides: TGCAGCGTTGCAGGACCTTATGGCTACACCTTC.

This clonotype turned up a few times. The gene calls are TRBV7-3 and TRBJ2-1, with TRBD2 identical over 13 bases. V shed 5 bases and J 8 bases; nucleotides not matched to a gene: 6. The CDR3 is 15 residues long. In germline, CDR1 is SGHTA, CDR2 FQGTGA. The CDR3 protein is CASSQGTSGADEQFF. The DNA of the CDR3 is TGTGCCAGCAGCCAAGGGACTAGCGGGGCGGATGAGCAGTTCTTC.

In this sample, this clonotype turned up a few times. CDR3 amino acids: CSARDPARDTGELFF. The DNA of the CDR3 is TGCAGTGCTAGAGATCCCGCCAGGGACACCGGGGAGCTGTTTTTT. The chain couples TRBV20-1 to TRBJ2-2; D perhaps matches TRBD1 (5 bases). Germline V gene lookup returns CDR1 DFQATT and CDR2 SNEGSKA (reference sequence). Trimming shortened V by 0 bases and J by 3 bases, and 11 bases separated the two germline ends. The CDR3 has 15 amino acids.

This clonotype was observed at least ten times. The chain recombines TRBV4-3 with TRBJ2-5, with D possibly TRBD2 on 7 matching bases. Germline CDR1 is LGHNA and CDR2 is YSLEER. The CDR3 runs 15 residues. Between the trimmed V and J ends, which lost 0 bases and 4 bases, there was a span of 12 bases. The CDR3 sequence is CASSQDIGGRETQYF. DNA for the CDR3: TGCGCCAGCAGCCAAGATATCGGGGGGCGAGAGACCCAGTACTTC.

This clonotype was recorded a few times. The rearrangement joins TRBV10-2 to TRBJ1-1; possible D gene TRBD1, 5 bases. The CDR3 spans 12 residues. CDR1 WSHSY and CDR2 SAAADI come from the germline V gene. V shed 10 bases and J shed 3 bases, with 12 bases lying between them. The CDR3 DNA is TGCGCCACCCAAGAGGGGTACACTGAAGCTTTCTTT. It translates to CATQEGYTEAFF.

This clonotype was picked up many times. The chain recombines TRBV7-8 with TRBJ1-1, with 7 nucleotides matching TRBD1. The germline V gene has CDR1 SGHVS and CDR2 FQNEAQ. CDR3 length equals 15 residues. V gave up 5 bases and J gave up 5 bases; unmatched junction bases: 11. As DNA, the CDR3 is TGTGCCAGCAGCCCCGCCAGGGGGGCAAGGACTGAAGCTTTCTTT. Its protein is CASSPARGARTEAFF.

In this sample, this clonotype turned up many times. The rearrangement uses TRBV28 and TRBJ1-3, with TRBD1 matching over 7 bases. The CDR3 extends over 18 amino acids. Per germline, CDR1 MDHEN and CDR2 SYDVKM. The V gene end was trimmed by 8 bases and the J gene end by 2 bases; junction bases not matched to a gene: 18. CDR3 nucleotides: TGTGCCAGCTTGGAATCAAGAGGAGGGGGCACAACTGGAAACACCATATATTTT. Protein sequence: CASLESRGGGTTGNTIYF. Complete variable domain (other parts from reference TRBV28 and TRBJ1-3): DVKVTQSSRYLVKRTGEKVFLECVQDMDHENMFWYRQDPGLGLRLIYFSYDVKMKEKGDIPEGYSVSREKKERFSLILESASTNQTSMYLCASLESRGGGTTGNTIYFGEGSWLTVV.

The V call is TRBV27, the J call TRBJ1-5; no firm D call. The CDR3 totals 14 residues. Trimming took 5 bases from V and 5 from J, leaving 13 bases between them. Germline V lookup: CDR1 MNHEY, CDR2 SMNVEV (reference sequence). CDR3 sequence: CASSLQRADQPQHF. CDR3 coding DNA: TGTGCCAGCAGTCTACAGAGGGCTGATCAGCCCCAGCATTTT.

This clonotype was counted many times. The chain employs TRBV6-1 and TRBJ1-2, with D tentatively TRBD1 (6 bases). The CDR3 consists of 14 residues. Per the germline V gene, CDR1 is MNHNS and CDR2 is SASEGT. V was cut by 6 bases and J by 7 bases, with 18 bases left in between. The CDR3 protein is CASRIGQLAGGYTF. CDR3 sequence (DNA): TGTGCCAGCAGAATAGGACAGCTTGCTGGTGGCTACACCTTC.

The CDR3 sequence is CATSRDRRGPIYEQYF. The CDR3 DNA reads as TGTGCCACCAGCAGAGATCGGCGGGGCCCCATCTACGAGCAGTACTTC. The chain links TRBV15 to TRBJ2-7; the D gene is possibly TRBD2 (6 bases). This CDR3 has 16 amino acids. Per the germline V gene, CDR1 is LNHNV and CDR2 is YYDKDF (reference sequence). Trimming pared 0 bases from V and 3 bases from J, leaving 15 bases between.

The genes are TRBV6-2 or TRBV6-3 and TRBJ2-7; 11 bases map to TRBD2. Germline CDR1 reads MNHEY; CDR2 reads SVGEGT. The trim removed 0 bases at V and 1 base at J, leaving 2 bases unmatched. This CDR3 spans 16 amino acids. The DNA of the CDR3 is TGTGCCAGCAGTTACTCCCGGACTAGCGGGTCCTACGAGCAGTACTTC. It encodes CASSYSRTSGSYEQYF.

The J gene is TRBJ1-1, the V gene TRBV10-3; D might be TRBD1 (6 bases). Trimming removed 0 bases at V and 1 base at J, with 12 bases between. The CDR3 covers 16 residues. The V gene's germline CDR1 is ENHRY and CDR2 SYGVKD. This chain's CDR3 is CAISESGAFPNTEAFF. The CDR3 nucleotides read TGTGCCATCAGTGAGTCGGGGGCTTTCCCGAACACTGAAGCTTTCTTT.

This clonotype was picked up a small number of times. The gene calls are TRBV6-2 or TRBV6-3 and TRBJ2-2, with 7 nucleotides matching TRBD1. V gave up 6 bases and J gave up 2 bases; unmatched junction bases: 6. The CDR3 is 15 amino acids. Germline CDR1 is MNHEY and CDR2 is SVGEGT. The CDR3 protein is CASSRGQRNTGELFF. In DNA, the CDR3 is TGTGCCAGCAGCCGGGGACAGAGAAACACCGGGGAGCTGTTTTTT.

A few counts support this clonotype. The rearrangement joins TRBV2 to TRBJ2-1; D may be TRBD2 (5 bases). CDR1 and CDR2 (germline): SNHLY, FYNNEI. The CDR3 is made up of 12 amino acids. The V and J ends lost 4 bases and 4 bases respectively, with 5 bases between them. The CDR3 DNA sequence: TGTGCCAGCAGTGGGGAGTACAATGAGCAGTTCTTC. It yields the protein CASSGEYNEQFF.

This clonotype has a count of ten or more. This chain joins TRBV20-1 and TRBJ2-1; possible D gene TRBD2, 7 bases. The CDR3 is made up of 15 amino acids. With 5 bases removed from V and 3 bases from J, the gap between germline ends came to 17 bases. Germline CDR1 DFQATT, CDR2 SNEGSKA (reference sequence). This CDR3 is CSAAKGGVDYNEQFF. In DNA form, the CDR3 reads TGCAGTGCTGCCAAAGGGGGGGTCGACTACAATGAGCAGTTCTTC.

V is TRBV5-6 and J is TRBJ2-1; 13 bases map to TRBD2. The V gene's germline CDR1 is SGHDT and CDR2 YYEEEE. The CDR3 has 15 residues. V was clipped by 1 base and J by 10 bases; unmatched bases: 5. CDR3 loop: CASSLSGTSGEEQFF. The CDR3 region has the DNA TGTGCCAGCAGCTTGTCCGGGACTAGCGGGGAGGAGCAGTTCTTC. Full variable domain (outside the CDR3, taken from reference TRBV5-6 and TRBJ2-1): DAGVTQSPTHLIKTRGQQVTLRCSPKSGHDTVSWYQQALGQGPQFIFQYYEEEERQRGNFPDRFSGHQFPNYSSELNVNALLLGDSALYLCASSLSGTSGEEQFFGPGTRLTVL.

The table lists this clonotype with a few counts. This rearrangement joins TRBV6-2 or TRBV6-3 to TRBJ2-7; 8 bases fit TRBD1. Germline loops: CDR1 MNHEY, CDR2 SVGEGT. V trimming: 5 bases; J trimming: 4 bases; junction bases outside the gene matches: 4. The CDR3 covers 13 residues. The CDR3 nucleotides read TGTGCCAGCAGTACGCGGACAGGGTACGAGCAGTACTTC. As protein: CASSTRTGYEQYF.

This chain connects TRBV20-1 to TRBJ1-4, with 7 bases lining up with TRBD1. Germline V gene sequence: CDR1 DFQATT, CDR2 SNEGSKA (reference sequence). Trimming removed 1 base from V and 7 bases from J; junction bases left unmatched: 6. This CDR3 is built from 14 residues. CDR3 loop: CSARATGEGEKLFF. In nucleotides, the CDR3 is TGCAGTGCTAGAGCAACAGGGGAAGGTGAAAAACTGTTTTTT.

This clonotype appeared many times. The J gene is TRBJ2-3, the V gene TRBV7-3, with D perhaps matching TRBD1 (6 bases). Germline V lookup: CDR1 SGHTA, CDR2 FQGTGA. This CDR3 region has 15 residues. V lost 2 bases and J 0 bases, leaving 9 bases between the germline ends. The chain's CDR3 is CASSLLGTSTDTQYF. The DNA of the CDR3 is TGTGCCAGCAGCTTATTGGGGACAAGCACAGATACGCAGTATTTT.

This chain joins TRBV19 and TRBJ2-7, with 15 bases lining up with TRBD2. The V and J ends lost 5 bases and 6 bases, in that order; junction bases with no gene match: 5. This CDR3 spans 15 amino acids. Germline values: CDR1 LNHDA, CDR2 SQIVND (reference sequence). The CDR3: CASSWTSGGAGEQYF. The CDR3 nucleotides are TGTGCCAGTAGTTGGACTAGCGGGGGGGCAGGCGAGCAGTACTTC. The entire variable domain, with the rest obtained from reference TRBV19 and TRBJ2-7, is as follows: DGGITQSPKYLFRKEGQNVTLSCEQNLNHDAMYWYRQDPGQGLRLIYYSQIVNDFQKGDIAEGYSVSREKKESFPLTVTSAQKNPTAFYLCASSWTSGGAGEQYFGPGTRLTVT.

To note about this clonotype: One end of the junction varies from germline; a read error may be responsible. The rearrangement uses TRBV7-9 and TRBJ2-3, with TRBD2 as a possible D gene (6 bases). CDR3 length: 12 amino acids. Germline V gives CDR1 SEHNR, CDR2 FQNEAQ (reference sequence). The CDR3 sequence is CASSLGQGLQDF. CDR3 nucleotide sequence: TGTGCCAGCAGCCTGGGCCAGGGACTCCAGGATTTT.